This T cell receptor (beta chain) emerged from a study of blood T cell repertoires in COVID-19. Study at large: From the United States, Italy and Spain came samples of acute and convalescent COVID-19.

Patients at the Seattle site were enrolled during active infection and followed longitudinally. The CDR3 runs 16 residues. Germline V lookup: CDR1 MNHEY, CDR2 SVGEGT. Losses at the gene ends were 0 bases for V and 7 bases for J; bases not matched to a gene: 6. Profiled with immunoSEQ multiplex PCR; TCRdb holds only in-frame clones, not every one. The table has about 390,000 clones, approximately 89% seen once. The V gene is TRBV6-2 or TRBV6-3, the J gene TRBJ1-5; 10 bases match TRBD1. The sequenced sample consisted of peripheral blood. The clonotype originates from a woman aged 55 to 70 with COVID-19, enrolled during active disease. The CDR3: CASSYSPGTGVQPQHF. The CDR3 nucleotides are TGTGCCAGCAGTTACTCACCAGGGACAGGGGTCCAGCCCCAGCATTTT.